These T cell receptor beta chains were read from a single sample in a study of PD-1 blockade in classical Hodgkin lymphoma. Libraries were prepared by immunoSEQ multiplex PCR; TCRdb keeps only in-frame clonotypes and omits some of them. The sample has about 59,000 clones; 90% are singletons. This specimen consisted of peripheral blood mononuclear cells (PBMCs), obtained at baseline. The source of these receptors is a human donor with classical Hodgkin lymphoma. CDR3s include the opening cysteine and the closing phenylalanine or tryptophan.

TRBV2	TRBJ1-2	CASSEWEGRHYGYTF
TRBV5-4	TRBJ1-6	CASSPDRASPLHF
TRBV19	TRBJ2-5	CASSKGLETQYF
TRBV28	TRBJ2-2	CASSQHVNTGELFF
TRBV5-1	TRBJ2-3	CASSLDRTSHTDTQYF
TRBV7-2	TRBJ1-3	CASSLGQGVGNTIYF
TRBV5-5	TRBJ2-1	CASSPGTGGRNEQFF
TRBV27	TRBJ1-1	CASSPPPAGRKINTEAFF
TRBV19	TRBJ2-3	CASSIGTGTAPDTQYF
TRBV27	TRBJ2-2	CASSRVSTGELFF
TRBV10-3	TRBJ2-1	CAISESQPIGEQFF
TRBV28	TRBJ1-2	CASSQTQLYGYTF
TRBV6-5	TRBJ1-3	CASSSSLVDSGNTIYF
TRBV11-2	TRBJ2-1	CASSLELAGMEQFF
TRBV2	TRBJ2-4	CASSGQGLAKNIQYF
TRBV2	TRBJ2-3	CASSESRLDTQYF
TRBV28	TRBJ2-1	CASSPRVSYNEQFF
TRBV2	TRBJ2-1	CASSPGRAGNEQFF
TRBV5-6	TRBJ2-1	CASRLAGESYNEQFF
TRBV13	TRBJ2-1	CASSLGDSPEQFF
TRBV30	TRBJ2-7	CAWSVSASGYEQYF
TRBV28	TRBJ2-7	CASRQVGGNEQYF
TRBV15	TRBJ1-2	CATSGPRYGYTF
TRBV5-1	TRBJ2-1	CASSLGLATTYNEQFF
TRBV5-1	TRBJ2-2	CASSLAETYTGELFF
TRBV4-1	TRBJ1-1	CASSQWEGQNTEAFF
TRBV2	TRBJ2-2	CASSGVSLYSGDHGELFF
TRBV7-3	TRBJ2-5	CASSHRKGETQYF
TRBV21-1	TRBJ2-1	CASTGTSGGVSSYNEQFF
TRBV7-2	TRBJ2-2	CASSLTSANTGELFF
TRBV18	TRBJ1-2	CASSPREDGYTF
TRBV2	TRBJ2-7	CASSAGQGPYEQYF
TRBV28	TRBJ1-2	CASSFRQGGGYTF